The T cell receptor (beta chain) described here comes from a study of cytomegalovirus exposure and HLA in healthy donors. Overall study: One earlier analysis, a look at 150 million to 200 million T cells, found almost 120 million unique TCR beta sequences. Within an early data release were tens of millions of unique TCRs drawn from HLA-typed donors.

CDR3 length: 13 residues. Trimming left V 5 bases short and J 8 bases short, with 15 bases between. The V gene's germline CDR1 is SGHAT and CDR2 FQNNGV. The PCR contained 60 Vbeta and 13 Jbeta primers. Authors' methods: An analysis that came later counted 73 million or so unique TCR beta chains, roughly 11 million shared. Only in-frame clones appear in the TCRdb table, and some are missing; sequencing was by immunoSEQ multiplex PCR. From that table come the V and J calls and clone size; the DNA was used to work out D and trimming. There are tens of thousands of clones in the sample; around 49% occur only once, and roughly 6.4% lies in the top ten. This clone came up a few times.

Specimen: PBMCs. The chain combines TRBV11-2 with TRBJ1-2; D gene uncertain. The receptor's source is a woman in her 40s in good health and CMV-seropositive. DNA of the CDR3: TGTGCCAGCAGCCTCCATTCGGGAGAAGGCTACACCTTC. It translates to CASSLHSGEGYTF.